Following are 31 T cell receptor beta chains from one sample sequenced in a study of T cell repertoires in cytomegalovirus infection. MiXCR, run by TCRdb on the reads, gives a single entry per CDR3 protein. This sample has around 900,000 distinct CDR3 sequences, with roughly 31% found just once. For these TCRs, the target antigens are not known. The specimen comprised cultured CD8+ T cells from PBMCs, sampled from culture after CMV antigen stimulation. These receptors originate from a human donor in good health (CMV status not recorded). Some clones in this sample may be carry-over from other donors' samples.

For the CDR3, the DNA is TGTGCTAGTGGCCTGGGACAGGGAAACACTGAAGCTTTCTTT. Protein sequence: CASGLGQGNTEAFF. V gene TRBV12-5 combines with J gene TRBJ1-1, with 9 bases fitting TRBD1. Trimming at V came to 6 bases and at J to 2 bases, leaving 4 bases not matched to a gene. Germline V lookup: CDR1 LGHNT, CDR2 FRNRAP. The CDR3 length is 14 residues.

This clonotype occurred a few times. The chain is built from TRBV4-1 and TRBJ2-5; maybe TRBD1 (5 bases). Germline V CDR1 and CDR2: MGHRA, YSYEKL. The CDR3 has 15 residues. V was clipped by 0 bases and J by 1 base, with 9 bases between them. The chain's CDR3 is CASSQESGPQETQYF. In DNA form, the CDR3 reads TGCGCCAGCAGCCAAGAATCAGGGCCCCAAGAGACCCAGTACTTC.

The V and J genes are TRBV29-1 and TRBJ1-2; no clear D gene. The germline gives CDR1 SQVTM, CDR2 ANQGSEA. There are 13 residues in the CDR3. V was shortened by 7 bases and J by 4 bases, with 16 bases between the two germline ends. CDR3 region: CSADPGGGYGYTF. The CDR3 DNA reads TGCAGCGCCGATCCTGGTGGTGGCTATGGCTACACCTTC.

The sample holds a few counts of this clonotype. The chain joins TRBV6-5 to TRBJ2-7, with no clear D. Germline-derived CDR1 and CDR2 are MNHEY and SVGAGI. The CDR3 runs to 13 residues. V was shortened by 2 bases and J by 4 bases, with 9 bases between the two germline ends. CDR3 DNA: TGTGCCAGCAGTTACAAGGGAAAATACGAGCAGTACTTC. Protein sequence: CASSYKGKYEQYF.

This clonotype came up a few times. The genes are TRBV29-1 and TRBJ1-6; 10 bases agree with TRBD1. The germline gives CDR1 SQVTM, CDR2 ANQGSEA. CDR3 length equals 13 residues. CDR3: CISPGQGSSPLHF. CDR3 sequence (DNA): TGCATCTCTCCGGGACAGGGGTCATCACCCCTCCACTTT.

V usage is TRBV29-1 and J usage is TRBJ1-5; the match to TRBD1 covers 9 bases. V shed 5 bases and J 7 bases; nucleotides not matched to a gene: 9. Per germline, CDR1 SQVTM and CDR2 ANQGSEA. CDR3 size: 14 residues. Here the CDR3 reads CSVLTGGSGQPQHF. DNA for the CDR3: TGCAGCGTTCTTACAGGGGGCTCGGGGCAGCCCCAGCATTTT.

This clonotype was counted many times. This chain links TRBV7-9 with TRBJ1-2; no reliable D call. The CDR3 length is 14 residues. V was trimmed by 1 base and J by 4 bases, leaving 10 bases between them. CDR1 is SEHNR, CDR2 FQNEAQ, per germline (reference sequence). CDR3 in amino acids: CASSLVGVTYGYTF. In nucleotides, the CDR3 is TGTGCCAGCAGCTTAGTGGGCGTTACCTATGGCTACACCTTC.

This clonotype was seen ten or more times. This chain connects TRBV7-8 to TRBJ2-1; D might be TRBD1 (5 bases). This CDR3 has 16 amino acids. Germline V gene lookup returns CDR1 SGHVS and CDR2 FQNEAQ. Trimming took off 5 bases at V and 8 bases at J, with 22 bases between the two ends. CDR3 residues: CASSPLGWTPSDEQFF. The CDR3 nucleotides read TGTGCCAGCAGCCCGTTAGGGTGGACACCCTCGGATGAGCAGTTCTTC.

This clonotype was seen more than once but under ten times. This rearrangement joins TRBV6-5 to TRBJ2-2; the D is unclear. There are 11 residues in the CDR3. Germline values: CDR1 MNHEY, CDR2 SVGAGI. V dropped 7 bases and J dropped 9 bases, with 9 bases sitting between them. CDR3 DNA sequence: TGTGCCAGCACCGATATGCGGGAGCTGTTTTTT. This translates into CASTDMRELFF.

This clonotype was detected only a few times. The rearrangement links TRBV4-1 to TRBJ1-5; no definite D call. Germline V gives CDR1 MGHRA, CDR2 YSYEKL. Trimming stripped 0 bases from V and 2 bases from J, with 11 bases between. The CDR3 is 16 amino acids. This CDR3 reads CASSQDWVEGNQPQHF. The DNA for the CDR3 is TGCGCCAGCAGCCAAGATTGGGTAGAGGGCAATCAGCCCCAGCATTTT.

This clonotype has at least ten counts. This chain connects TRBV6-6 to TRBJ2-3, with 7 bases aligning to TRBD2. Germline V CDR1 and CDR2: MNHNY, SVGAGI (reference sequence). The junction had 6 bases not matched to a gene; V was cut back by 5 bases and J by 1 base. The CDR3 is made up of 15 amino acids. The CDR3 loop is CASSPLGGGTDTQYF. DNA for the CDR3: TGTGCCAGCAGTCCTCTTGGGGGGGGCACAGATACGCAGTATTTT.

This clonotype was picked up a small number of times. The chain recombines TRBV5-6 with TRBJ1-2; no firm D call. This CDR3 is 15 amino acids long. Trimming cost V 4 bases and J 4 bases, with 17 bases left between them. Germline CDR1 SGHDT, CDR2 YYEEEE. The chain's CDR3 is CASSPRGALGYGYTF. The CDR3 bases are TGTGCCAGCAGCCCCCGGGGTGCCTTGGGCTATGGCTACACCTTC.

The V and J genes are TRBV20-1 and TRBJ2-2, with 15 bases lining up with TRBD2. V gave up 6 bases and J gave up 6 bases; unmatched junction bases: 11. This CDR3 comprises 17 residues. The germline V gene encodes CDR1 DFQATT and CDR2 SNEGSKA (reference sequence). CDR3 bases: TGCAGTGCGTCCGGGACTAGCGGGGGGACGATGCCCGGGGAGCTGTTTTTT. Translation gives CSASGTSGGTMPGELFF.

This clonotype was recorded a few times. The chain carries TRBV7-8 and TRBJ1-2; 10 bases line up with TRBD1. J gave up 0 bases and V 7 bases, and 8 bases lay outside the gene matches. The germline gives CDR1 SGHVS, CDR2 FQNEAQ. CDR3 length: 16 amino acids. The CDR3 DNA sequence: TGTGCCAGCACCGATCCGGGACAGGGGCCTAACTATGGCTACACCTTC. Encoded protein: CASTDPGQGPNYGYTF.

This clonotype was counted between two and nine times. The genes are TRBV6-1 and TRBJ2-7; 12 bases match TRBD2. V lost 2 bases, J lost 5 bases, and 10 bases stayed unmatched. The CDR3 has 17 amino acids. Germline-derived CDR1 and CDR2 are MNHNS and SASEGT. CDR3 coding DNA: TGTGCCAGCAGTGAATACCAGACTAGCGGGGGACGCGACGAGCAGTACTTC. Encoded protein: CASSEYQTSGGRDEQYF.

This clonotype was detected a few times. The V gene is TRBV7-2, the J gene TRBJ2-1, with TRBD1 matching 12 bases. The germline V gene has CDR1 SGHTA and CDR2 FQGNSA. The CDR3 sequence is 17 residues long. V lost 5 bases and J lost 2; bases outside the gene matches: 7. The CDR3 region has the DNA TGTGCCAGCAGCCCGGAGGGGACAGGGGGCGCCTACAATGAGCAGTTCTTC. It is translated as CASSPEGTGGAYNEQFF.

The chain recombines TRBV6-2 or TRBV6-3 with TRBJ1-2, with 9 bases aligning to TRBD1. J was trimmed by 6 bases and V by 4 bases; bases with no gene match: 12. The germline V gene has CDR1 MNHEY and CDR2 SVGEGT. This CDR3 contains 16 residues. DNA for the CDR3: TGTGCCAGCAGTTCACTCTCCGGGACAGGGTACCATGGCTACACCTTC. Translated: CASSSLSGTGYHGYTF.

V gene TRBV6-2 or TRBV6-3 combines with J gene TRBJ2-1; 10 nucleotides align to TRBD2. The CDR3 runs to 17 residues. The germline gives CDR1 MNHEY, CDR2 SVGEGT. J was trimmed by 1 base and V by 6 bases; bases with no gene match: 9. The CDR3 sequence: CASSLLQLAGSYNEQFF. CDR3 nucleotides: TGTGCCAGCAGCCTCCTCCAACTAGCGGGGTCCTACAATGAGCAGTTCTTC.

The genes are TRBV19 and TRBJ2-2; no definite D call. Germline loops: CDR1 LNHDA, CDR2 SQIVND (reference sequence). The V gene lost 0 bases and the J gene lost 5 bases, with 10 bases spanning the gap. This CDR3 region has 15 residues. CDR3 in amino acids: CASSIERHGTGELFF. For the CDR3, the DNA is TGTGCCAGTAGTATAGAACGACACGGGACCGGGGAGCTGTTTTTT.

The chain employs TRBV19 and TRBJ1-1, with 7 bases that match TRBD1. Germline loops: CDR1 LNHDA, CDR2 SQIVND (reference sequence). V lost 3 bases, J lost 8 bases, and 3 bases stayed unmatched. CDR3 length: 12 amino acids. As DNA, the CDR3 is TGTGCCAGTAGTATCCCACAGGGGGAAGCTTTCTTT. This sequence encodes CASSIPQGEAFF.

The gene calls are TRBV6-2 or TRBV6-3 and TRBJ1-1; possible D gene TRBD1, 5 bases. CDR3 length equals 17 residues. Germline loops: CDR1 MNHEY, CDR2 SVGEGT. V dropped 0 bases and J dropped 3 bases, with 17 bases sitting between them. CDR3 coding DNA: TGTGCCAGCAGTTACTCAAGGGACGGACCCTCTGACACTGAAGCTTTCTTT. Protein: CASSYSRDGPSDTEAFF.

The chain has TRBV28 and TRBJ2-7; D not certain. This CDR3 region has 14 residues. From germline, CDR1 is MDHEN and CDR2 SYDVKM. V was trimmed by 2 bases and J by 6 bases, leaving 14 bases between them. This CDR3 reads CASSLGSAWGEQYF. CDR3 DNA: TGTGCCAGCAGTTTAGGGTCCGCCTGGGGCGAGCAGTACTTC. The full variable domain, completed using reference TRBV28 and TRBJ2-7, is DVKVTQSSRYLVKRTGEKVFLECVQDMDHENMFWYRQDPGLGLRLIYFSYDVKMKEKGDIPEGYSVSREKKERFSLILESASTNQTSMYLCASSLGSAWGEQYFGPGTRLTVT.

About this clonotype: A much larger clone sits a single nucleotide away, making a read error possible. The chain couples TRBV7-9 to TRBJ1-4, with 10 bases lining up with TRBD1. The CDR3 consists of 17 residues. The junction had 15 bases not matched to a gene; V was cut back by 5 bases and J by 9 bases. In germline, CDR1 is SEHNR, CDR2 FQNEAQ (reference sequence). Written as DNA, the CDR3 is TGTGCCAGCAGCCGGGACAGGGGAAGGGAAGGCCCTAAAAAACTGTTTTTT. It encodes CASSRDRGREGPKKLFF.

V and J are TRBV6-2 or TRBV6-3 and TRBJ2-1; D might be TRBD1 (7 bases). The CDR3 loop spans 17 amino acids. The germline V gene encodes CDR1 MNHEY and CDR2 SVGEGT. Trimming took off 5 bases at V and 5 bases at J, with 22 bases between the two ends. In nucleotides, the CDR3 is TGTGCCAGCAGTAAAGGGGGGACAGACCAGGGGGACAATGAGCAGTTCTTC. Translated: CASSKGGTDQGDNEQFF.

In DNA, the CDR3 is TGTGCCAGCGAAGTATACAATGAGCAGTTCTTC. Protein product: CASEVYNEQFF. J is TRBJ2-1 and V is TRBV6-1; D is undetermined. Germline V gene lookup returns CDR1 MNHNS and CDR2 SASEGT. CDR3 size: 11 residues. V shed 8 bases and J shed 4 bases, with 6 bases lying between them.

This chain uses TRBV7-4 with TRBJ2-1; D may be TRBD2 (6 bases). V dropped 7 bases and J dropped 11 bases, with 18 bases sitting between them. The CDR3 runs to 13 residues. Germline values: CDR1 SGHVT, CDR2 SQSDAQ. The DNA for the CDR3 is TGTGCCAGCACCTCCGATCCAGCGGGTAAGCAGTTCTTC. This translates into CASTSDPAGKQFF.

The chain carries TRBV13 and TRBJ2-5; D may be TRBD1 or TRBD2 (5 bases each). This CDR3 comprises 15 residues. With 5 bases removed from V and 5 bases from J, the gap between germline ends came to 18 bases. Germline V CDR1 and CDR2: PRHDT, FYEKMQ (reference sequence). In nucleotides, the CDR3 is TGTGCCAGCAGCATGCTAGGGGCCAGCGGCGAGACCCAGTACTTC. This codes for CASSMLGASGETQYF.

This clonotype was picked up a small number of times. V is TRBV7-8 and J is TRBJ2-5, with D perhaps given as TRBD1 or TRBD2 (5 bases each). Trimming took off 2 bases at V and 4 bases at J, with 14 bases between the two ends. CDR3 length: 15 residues. Germline CDR1 is SGHVS and CDR2 is FQNEAQ. The CDR3 is CASSLIVLGVETQYF. In DNA form, the CDR3 reads TGTGCCAGCAGCTTAATAGTTCTGGGGGTAGAGACCCAGTACTTC.

This clonotype appeared a few times. This chain links TRBV27 with TRBJ2-2, with 9 positions matching TRBD1. Germline V gene sequence: CDR1 MNHEY, CDR2 SMNVEV (reference sequence). The CDR3 extends over 17 amino acids. V shed 5 bases and J 5 bases; nucleotides not matched to a gene: 12. The chain's CDR3 is CASSETLQGARTGELFF. CDR3 nucleotide sequence: TGTGCCAGCAGTGAAACCTTACAGGGGGCGCGAACCGGGGAGCTGTTTTTT.

This clonotype showed up just a few times. The CDR3 DNA reads as TGTGCCAGCAGCTCTTCACAGGACAGGGCCTTCAACTATGGCTACACCTTC. Translating it yields CASSSSQDRAFNYGYTF. V is TRBV7-9 and J is TRBJ1-2, with 8 nucleotides matching TRBD1. Germline loops: CDR1 SEHNR, CDR2 FQNEAQ (reference sequence). The J segment lost 2 bases and the V segment lost 4 bases, leaving 12 bases of the junction unmatched. The CDR3 contains 17 residues.

This chain uses TRBV5-4 with TRBJ2-1, with 11 bases aligning to TRBD2. After removal of 7 bases from V and 2 bases from J, the junction contained 8 bases not matched to a gene. There are 16 residues in the CDR3. CDR1 is SGHNT and CDR2 is YYREEE in the germline V gene (reference sequence). CDR3 protein: CASVAGGLGPYNEQFF. DNA for the CDR3: TGTGCCAGCGTAGCGGGGGGGCTTGGTCCCTACAATGAGCAGTTCTTC.